This T cell receptor (beta chain) was identified in a study of CD8 T cells in acute hepatitis C reinfection (dated by TCRdb to 2020 to 2022). Study-level background: The TCRbeta repertoire of CD8+ T cells specific for the HCV NS3-1073 epitope was profiled during acute infection and after viral clearance. Paired acute and follow-up samples were contributed by four of the spontaneous resolvers. Overall study outcomes, separate from this receptor: Approximately 13 public clonotypes were identified irrespective of outcome, and one of the public clonotypes used V04-02/J02-02. Only the TCRbeta chain was sequenced in bulk, so alphabeta pairing of public clonotypes could not be determined. The NS3-1073 specific repertoires were highly diverse, and diversity did not differ significantly among acute resolver, follow-up resolver and acute chronic samples. NS3-1073 specific cells were too rare to sort in chronically infected subjects, so no follow-up repertoires exist for those subjects. TRBV04 and TRBV06 gene families were preferentially used in all groups, and this usage was not explained by overrepresentation in the naive pool. It was rare for CDR3 sequences to be shared with other epitopes, and exact matching may have been limited by differing sequencing approaches.

In this sample, this clone turned up once. Its recognized antigen is unknown. No base-level quality is on record; no much larger clone is a single base apart. CDR1 and CDR2, looked up from the germline V gene, are MNHNS and SASEGT. Clipping removes 4 bases from V and 7 bases from J, with 9 as the unmatched junction base count. The CDR3, cysteine through phenylalanine, is 14 amino acids long. Only the CDR3 DNA is retained, 42 bases long and in frame from the first base. Taken with the paper, the label for time point translates to: naive CD8 control sorted from an acute-time-point sample. Enrolled in the Montreal Hepatitis C Cohort (HEPCO) in Canada, the donors were people who inject drugs, and these donors were followed every 3 months. Acute primary HCV infection was defined by a positive HCV RNA or antibody test following a negative test within the previous 24 weeks. Antibodies against CD3, CD8 and CD45RO were used for surface staining, and dead cells were excluded with an aqua fixable dye. The cohort included 7 to 9 spontaneous resolvers, defined as subjects with HCV RNA clearance within 24 weeks. Negative selection by means of the MACS CD8+ T cell Isolation Kit yielded CD8+ T cells from peripheral blood mononuclear cells recovered from cryopreservation by thawing. Sorting of the cells was done on a BD FACSAria II cell sorter.

The FACS-sorted cells had their genomic DNA extracted, and the commercial immunoSEQ service was used to sequence the TCRbeta chains. The study's own analysis went as follows. The repertoire data were analyzed using ImmunoSEQ Analyzer software v3.0 and R v3.5.1. Sequences containing stop codons or out-of-frame rearrangements were removed, so only productive rearrangements were analyzed. The sequencing provider supplied the Simpson diversity, Shannon entropy, CDR3 length and nucleotide addition metrics. Clonotypes were categorized by frequency as dominant, sub-dominant, low or lowest abundance, and clonotypes below 0.1% were excluded from most analyses. A CDR3 amino acid clonotype was designated public if detected in at least two subjects at a cumulative frequency of at least 0.5%. The table was pulled from immuneACCESS by TCRdb, which kept in-frame rearrangements only. Such tables lose some clones; where checked, under half of the loss comes from unresolved V genes, and the rest has no known cause. V and J calls and clone size are as listed in that table; D and trimming were resolved from the DNA. This sample is represented by about 40,000 clones; 70% to 90% of them were singletons. Of the sample, approximately 11% falls within the top ten clones.

The TCR sequence derives from a woman younger than 30 who spontaneously cleared hepatitis C infection. Input material: naive CD8+ T cells from PBMCs. This specimen's cell subset or site label, per the study, means: sorted total naive CD45RO-negative CD8+ T cells. The chain uses TRBV6-1 and TRBJ2-7; 8 bases in the junction line up with TRBD2. The bases read TGTGCCAGCAGTGCGGGGGGGGAGGTTTGGGAGCAGTACTTC. This is translated as CASSAGGEVWEQYF.